Following are 5 T cell receptor beta chains from one sample sequenced in a study of identical twins. TCRdb analysed the 5' RACE reads with MiXCR anew, one entry per CDR3 protein. The table shows under 900,000 distinct CDR3 sequences, with roughly an eighth occurring only once. These data also featured in a second study, about yellow fever vaccine responses in identical twins.

The sample was PBMCs. These receptors originate from a woman aged 18-29 years in good health.

This clonotype was detected a few times. The J gene is TRBJ2-1, the V gene TRBV5-1; tentatively, D is TRBD2 (7 bases). Germline V CDR1 and CDR2: SGHRS, YFSETQ. This CDR3 has 14 amino acids. The V and J ends lost 5 bases and 9 bases respectively, with 18 bases between them. The CDR3 DNA sequence: TGCGCCAGCAGGTCGGGGGGCGAATATCGTGAGCAGTTCTTC. Its translation is CASRSGGEYREQFF.

The chain couples TRBV12-3 or TRBV12-4 to TRBJ2-7; tentatively, D is TRBD1 or TRBD2 (5 bases each). This CDR3 has 15 amino acids. V was pared by 4 bases and J by 2 bases, with 15 bases between. CDR3 bases: TGTGCCAGCAGTTCAACACTAGAGGGGCCCTACGAGCAGTACTTC. This translates into CASSSTLEGPYEQYF.

The CDR3 DNA sequence: TGTGCCAGCAGTTACCACCCTCTAGCGGGGTTTTCAGATACGCAGTATTTT. Translation: CASSYHPLAGFSDTQYF. The chain employs TRBV6-2 or TRBV6-3 and TRBJ2-3; 9 bases are a match to TRBD2. The CDR3 contains 17 residues. Trimming took 2 bases from V and 4 from J; bases not matched to a gene: 10. Germline V lookup: CDR1 MNHEY, CDR2 SVGEGT.

For the CDR3, the DNA is TGTGCCAGCAGCTTATCGGGGGGGGCTCGGTTCGGCGAGCAGTACTTC. Its translation: CASSLSGGARFGEQYF. The rearrangement joins TRBV7-9 to TRBJ2-7, with TRBD2 identical over 8 bases. Looked up from germline, CDR1 is SEHNR and CDR2 is FQNEAQ (reference sequence). CDR3 length: 16 amino acids. V was clipped by 2 bases and J by 6 bases; unmatched bases: 12.

This clonotype was observed a handful of times. The V call is TRBV4-1, the J call TRBJ1-6; the D is unclear. CDR3 length: 15 residues. Per the germline V gene, CDR1 is MGHRA and CDR2 is YSYEKL. Trimming left V 1 base short and J 8 bases short, with 12 bases between. The CDR3 region has the DNA TGCGCCAGCAGCCAAGCCACCAGCGTCGATTCACCCCTCCACTTT. As protein: CASSQATSVDSPLHF.